This T cell receptor (beta chain) appears in the sequencing data of a study of control samples from healthy donors and cancer patients. Clones were read by immunoSEQ multiplex PCR, and TCRdb kept only the in-frame ones, dropping some. The data show roughly 370,000 clones, 75% to 95% seen once. Germline CDR1 is SNHLY and CDR2 is FYNNEI. The CDR3 sequence is 13 residues long. V was trimmed by 7 bases and J by 4 bases, leaving 13 bases between them. This clone has only one observation. Sequenced sample: PBMCs. The clonotype originates from a man aged 40-49 years with head and neck cancer. The gene calls are TRBV2 and TRBJ1-2; maybe TRBD1 (6 bases). The CDR3 here is CASTIQGSYGYTF. The CDR3 nucleotides read TGTGCCAGCACAATACAGGGATCCTATGGCTACACCTTC.